This T cell receptor (beta chain) was recovered during a study of cytomegalovirus exposure and HLA in healthy donors. It was with 60 Vbeta and 13 Jbeta primers that the PCR ran. Authors' processing steps: In a later analysis, the count reached about 75 million unique TCR beta chains, with about 11 million shared. Sequencing was performed with immunoSEQ multiplex PCR; in TCRdb, only in-frame clones are kept and a portion is missing. Clonal size and the V and J genes are those of that table, whereas D and trimming came from the DNA. The repertoire holds more than 90,000 clones, approximately 80% seen once, with around 23% in the top ten. This CDR3 has 13 residues. The V gene's germline CDR1 is LNHDA and CDR2 SQIVND (reference sequence). The germline V and J ends were trimmed by 8 bases and 4 bases, with 15 bases remaining between them. Of note for this clone: As yet, its antigen is unknown.

Study-level findings and limits: Based on reports, TCR beta sequences accurately predicted HLA-A and HLA-B alleles for most subjects. Being productive about 87% or about 30% of the time was typical of most TCR beta V segments in an earlier analysis. A list of about 180 TCR beta chains associated with cytomegalovirus was given.

The chain joins TRBV19 to TRBJ2-7; the D gene is possibly TRBD2 (6 bases). This receptor was taken from a man aged 25 to 40 in good health and CMV-seropositive. The specimen sequenced was PBMCs. CDR3 amino acids: CASSTAGSYEQYF. CDR3 in DNA: TGTGCCAGTTCTACCGCGGGGAGTTACGAGCAGTACTTC.